Detailed here is one T cell receptor (beta chain). This entry is derived from a study of long-term antiretroviral therapy in people with HIV. Run at survey level, the immunoSEQ assay was version v3.0. TCRdb's copy holds only in-frame clones and misses some; the assay was immunoSEQ multiplex PCR. Of about 22,000 clones in the sample, approximately 84% were seen once. The ends were cut back, 5 bases at V and 3 bases at J, with 14 bases in the middle. CDR3 size: 15 residues. The germline CDR1 and CDR2 sequences are SGHNT and YYREEE (reference sequence). The clonotype comes from a young man with HIV. The chain couples TRBV5-4 to TRBJ2-2, with D hard to call. The sample here was unsorted PBMCs, taken roughly 5.9 years after starting antiretroviral therapy. CDR3 protein: CASRQLDADTGELFF. The DNA for the CDR3 is TGTGCCAGCAGACAACTTGACGCTGACACCGGGGAGCTGTTTTTT.